One T cell receptor (beta chain) is described in this entry. The data are from a study of sequential checkpoint blockade in melanoma. The repertoire was sequenced with immunoSEQ multiplex PCR; TCRdb's copy has only in-frame clones and lacks some. The table records some 11,000 clones, roughly two thirds of them present only once. Treatment described: randomized to nivolumab then ipilimumab (arm A) or the reverse (arm B). No patient had prior DNA-damaging chemotherapy. Sorted cells were live CD3+CD8+, lacking CD19 and CD56, from PBMCs. The clonotype originates from a human donor with melanoma. The source was CD8+ T cells sorted from blood (inferred from file names), collected from a patient given nivolumab and ipilimumab in sequence.

Written as DNA, the CDR3 is TGTGCCAGCAGCTCGGGAACCATGACTAGCACAGATACGCAGTATTTT. Translating it yields CASSSGTMTSTDTQYF. The chain carries TRBV7-2 and TRBJ2-3; D may be TRBD2 (5 bases). V gave up 4 bases and J gave up 0 bases, with 14 bases separating them. The CDR3 contains 16 residues. Germline CDR1 reads SGHTA; CDR2 reads FQGNSA.